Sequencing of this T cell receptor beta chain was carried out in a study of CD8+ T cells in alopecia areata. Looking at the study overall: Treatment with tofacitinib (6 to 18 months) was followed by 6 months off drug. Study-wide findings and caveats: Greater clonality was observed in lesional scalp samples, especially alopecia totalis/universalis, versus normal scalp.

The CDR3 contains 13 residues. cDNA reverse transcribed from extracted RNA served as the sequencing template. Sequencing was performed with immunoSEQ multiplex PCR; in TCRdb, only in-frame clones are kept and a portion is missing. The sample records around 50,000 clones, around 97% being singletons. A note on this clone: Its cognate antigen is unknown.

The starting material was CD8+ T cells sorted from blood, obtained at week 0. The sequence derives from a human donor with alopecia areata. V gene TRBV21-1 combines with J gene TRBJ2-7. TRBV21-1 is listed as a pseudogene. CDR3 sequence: CASSPRGASGRYF. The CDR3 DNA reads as TGTGCCAGCAGCCCGAGGGGGGCGTCAGGGAGGTACTTC.